This T cell receptor beta chain was profiled in a study of cytomegalovirus exposure and HLA in healthy donors. On the study more broadly: Some 85 million unique TCRs, all from HLA-typed donors, were included in an early release of the data.

Overall study findings and caveats: A later analysis found that most CMV-associated TCR beta chains appeared HLA-restricted. A previous analysis found most TCR beta V segments productive roughly 87% or roughly 30% of the time.

The PCR employed 60 Vbeta primers together with 13 Jbeta primers. Sequencing used immunoSEQ multiplex PCR; TCRdb keeps in-frame clones, though not all of them. This sample has about 110,000 clones, with around three quarters found just once. Notes on this clone: The antigen is unknown.

This TCR was sampled from a female donor in good health and CMV-seropositive. Material: PBMCs.

CDR3 sequence reads: CASSEHLAGYEQFF. DNA for the CDR3: TGTGCCAGCAGTGAACACCTAGCGGGCTATGAGCAGTTCTTC. The chain recombines TRBV2 with TRBJ2-1; TRBD2 agrees at 8 bases. V trimming: 2 bases; J trimming: 8 bases; junction bases outside the gene matches: 5. The CDR3 has 14 amino acids. In germline, CDR1 is SNHLY, CDR2 FYNNEI.